One and the same sample provided the 17 T cell receptor beta chains below, sequenced in a study of shared clonotypes between healthy human individuals. Sequencing used immunoSEQ multiplex PCR; TCRdb keeps in-frame clones, though not all of them. The profile shows some 690,000 clones, roughly 91% of them singletons. Source material: memory CD8+ T cells from PBMCs. The subset here: CD45RO+ cells pooled with CCR7-negative TemRA cells. These receptors originate from a man aged 18 to 30 in good health. Some clones in this sample may be carry-over from other donors' samples.

The chain employs TRBV19 and TRBJ2-2; D not certain. Germline values: CDR1 LNHDA, CDR2 SQIVND (reference sequence). The length of the CDR3 is 12 residues. Trimming cost V 9 bases and J 0 bases, with 5 bases left between them. The CDR3 sequence: CASLTNTGELFF. In DNA, the CDR3 is TGTGCCAGCCTTACGAACACCGGGGAGCTGTTTTTT.

This chain uses TRBV6-5 with TRBJ2-1, with D unclear. This CDR3 contains 14 residues. CDR1 and CDR2 (germline): MNHEY, SVGAGI. V gave up 6 bases and J gave up 7 bases, with 16 bases separating them. The CDR3 region has the DNA TGTGCCAGCAGCTTGTCGTTAAGGCGGAATGAGCAGTTCTTC. Residues: CASSLSLRRNEQFF.

The gene calls are TRBV10-3 and TRBJ1-4; 10 nucleotides match TRBD1. J gave up 2 bases and V 5 bases, and 2 bases lay outside the gene matches. CDR1 and CDR2 from the germline V gene are ENHRY and SYGVKD. CDR3 length equals 15 residues. The CDR3: CAISRDRGTNEKLFF. The DNA of the CDR3 is TGTGCCATCAGTCGGGACAGGGGTACTAATGAAAAACTGTTTTTT.

The rearrangement joins TRBV5-1 to TRBJ2-7; D is uncertain. Germline V gene lookup returns CDR1 SGHRS and CDR2 YFSETQ. CDR3 length: 12 residues. Deletions cut 5 bases from V and 6 bases from J, with 12 bases between. CDR3 in DNA: TGCGCCAGCAGTCTCCATAGGAGCGAGCAGTACTTC. Protein product: CASSLHRSEQYF. Looking up the rest from reference TRBV5-1 and TRBJ2-7 gives the full variable domain: KAGVTQTPRYLIKTRGQQVTLSCSPISGHRSVSWYQQTPGQGLQFLFEYFSETQRNKGNFPGRFSGRQFSNSRSEMNVSTLELGDSALYLCASSLHRSEQYFGPGTRLTVT.

The rearrangement links TRBV4-1 to TRBJ2-7, with TRBD2 as a possible D gene (6 bases). The CDR3 has 14 amino acids. V lost 0 bases and J 6 bases, leaving 12 bases between the germline ends. Germline CDR1 MGHRA, CDR2 YSYEKL. CDR3 in DNA: TGCGCCAGCAGCCAAGACCGGGGGATTGGCGAGCAGTACTTC. Protein: CASSQDRGIGEQYF.

V is TRBV7-9 and J is TRBJ1-3; 8 bases are a match to TRBD1. Germline V gene lookup returns CDR1 SEHNR and CDR2 FQNEAQ (reference sequence). J gave up 5 bases and V 2 bases, and 14 bases lay outside the gene matches. The CDR3 length is 18 residues. The CDR3 spells CASSLLDREPTGRNTIYF. The CDR3 coding sequence is TGTGCCAGCAGCTTATTGGACAGGGAACCTACTGGAAGAAACACCATATATTTT.

J is TRBJ2-7 and V is TRBV13; 7 nucleotides agree with TRBD2. The junction had 8 bases not matched to a gene; V was cut back by 4 bases and J by 5 bases. Germline values: CDR1 PRHDT, CDR2 FYEKMQ (reference sequence). The CDR3 has 14 amino acids. The CDR3 DNA reads as TGTGCCAGCAGCTCGGGGAGGGCAGGGCACGAGCAGTACTTC. Its protein is CASSSGRAGHEQYF.

The rearrangement uses TRBV5-1 and TRBJ2-2, with 11 bases aligning to TRBD2. V was pared by 3 bases and J by 5 bases, with 21 bases of the junction left unmatched. Germline CDR1 reads SGHRS; CDR2 reads YFSETQ. CDR3 length: 21 residues. In nucleotides, the CDR3 is TGCGCCAGCAGCTGGGACTCGGGACAGAGTAGCGGGAGGGAGATGACCGGGGAGCTGTTTTTT. As protein: CASSWDSGQSSGREMTGELFF.

The chain links TRBV4-1 to TRBJ1-6, with TRBD1 identical over 9 bases. The CDR3 is 16 amino acids. The germline V gene encodes CDR1 MGHRA and CDR2 YSYEKL. The ends lost 5 bases at V and 7 bases at J; junction bases unmatched: 9. The CDR3 bases are TGCGCCAGCAGCAGCAAGGGGGACAGGGAAAATTCACCCCTCCACTTT. Amino acids: CASSSKGDRENSPLHF.

The chain links TRBV27 to TRBJ2-3, with 10 positions matching TRBD2. Looked up from germline, CDR1 is MNHEY and CDR2 is SMNVEV (reference sequence). J lost 1 base, V lost 4 bases, and 14 bases had no gene match. CDR3 length: 19 residues. CDR3 sequence (DNA): TGTGCCAGCAGTTCCCGGACTAGCGGAGGAGGAGCGGGCACAGATACGCAGTATTTT. It encodes CASSSRTSGGGAGTDTQYF.

The V gene is TRBV13, the J gene TRBJ1-1; D perhaps matches TRBD1 (5 bases). There are 14 residues in the CDR3. Trimming removed 3 bases from V and 1 base from J, with 9 bases in between. Germline V gene sequence: CDR1 PRHDT, CDR2 FYEKMQ (reference sequence). The chain's CDR3 is CASSFWGGNTEAFF. The DNA of the CDR3 is TGTGCCAGCAGCTTCTGGGGGGGGAACACTGAAGCTTTCTTT.

A word on this clone: With a far larger clone one base away, a read error is the likely cause. This chain joins TRBV6-6 and TRBJ1-1; unclear D gene. Germline V gene data show CDR1 as MNHNY and CDR2 as SVGAGI (reference sequence). V shed 6 bases and J shed 1 base, with 9 bases lying between them. CDR3 length equals 13 residues. The CDR3 here is CASSYDRNTEAFF. CDR3 coding DNA: TGTGCCAGCAGCTACGACCGGAACACTGAAGCTTTCTTT.

The V and J genes are TRBV28 and TRBJ1-2; no clear D. Germline lookup yields CDR1 MDHEN and CDR2 SYDVKM. CDR3 size: 14 residues. V lost 3 bases, J lost 4 bases, and 12 bases lay in between. The CDR3 DNA is TGTGCCAGCAGTTTGGACGGACCAGGCTATGGCTACACCTTC. Encoded protein: CASSLDGPGYGYTF.

In its sample, this clone was seen a few times. The chain recombines TRBV19 with TRBJ1-2, with D unclear. CDR3 length equals 13 residues. Trimming shortened V by 5 bases and J by 5 bases, and 12 bases separated the two germline ends. The germline CDR1 and CDR2 sequences are LNHDA and SQIVND (reference sequence). The CDR3 DNA follows: TGTGCCAGTAGTCCCCCGGAGGAGTATGGCTACACCTTC. Protein: CASSPPEEYGYTF.

The J gene is TRBJ1-2, the V gene TRBV29-1, with TRBD1 matching over 8 bases. Germline V gene lookup returns CDR1 SQVTM and CDR2 ANQGSEA. This CDR3 is built from 13 residues. The ends lost 4 bases at V and 0 bases at J; junction bases unmatched: 1. CDR3 in DNA: TGCAGCGTTGGGACAGGGACTAACTATGGCTACACCTTC. This encodes CSVGTGTNYGYTF.

The CDR3 DNA sequence: TGTGCCAGCAGCCGAACCGGGGATATGGGCTATGGCTACACCTTC. It translates to CASSRTGDMGYGYTF. The gene calls are TRBV14 and TRBJ1-2; D not resolved. CDR3 size: 15 residues. Germline V CDR1 and CDR2: SGHDN, FVKESK. V gave up 4 bases and J gave up 4 bases, with 16 bases separating them.

This rearrangement joins TRBV5-1 to TRBJ1-3; D perhaps matches TRBD1 (5 bases). V shed 0 bases and J shed 0 bases, with 22 bases lying between them. Germline V gene lookup returns CDR1 SGHRS and CDR2 YFSETQ. There are 20 residues in the CDR3. The CDR3 nucleotides are TGCGCCAGCAGCTTGGCGGCCCTGGGCCAGGGAGGGAGCTCTGGAAACACCATATATTTT. Translating gives CASSLAALGQGGSSGNTIYF.